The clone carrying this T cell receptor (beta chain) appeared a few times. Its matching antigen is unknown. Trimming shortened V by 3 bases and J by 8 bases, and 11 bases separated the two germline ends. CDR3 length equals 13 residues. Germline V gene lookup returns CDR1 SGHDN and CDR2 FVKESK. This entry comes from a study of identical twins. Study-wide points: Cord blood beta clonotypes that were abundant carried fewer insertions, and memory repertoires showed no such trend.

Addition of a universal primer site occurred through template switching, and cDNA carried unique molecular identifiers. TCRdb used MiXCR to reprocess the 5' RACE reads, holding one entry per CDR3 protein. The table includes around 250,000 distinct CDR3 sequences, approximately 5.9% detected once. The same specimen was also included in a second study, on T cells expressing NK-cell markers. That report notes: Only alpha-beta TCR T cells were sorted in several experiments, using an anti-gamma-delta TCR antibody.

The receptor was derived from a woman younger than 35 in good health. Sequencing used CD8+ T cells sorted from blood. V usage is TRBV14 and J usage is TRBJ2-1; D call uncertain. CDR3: CASSQGLVHEQFF. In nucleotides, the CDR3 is TGTGCCAGCAGCCAGGGATTAGTTCATGAGCAGTTCTTC.